Reported below is one TCR beta chain. What it binds is not known. The data were taken from a study of T cell repertoires in ileal Crohn's disease. The wider study: At surgery, 30% to 40% of patients smoked, with median disease duration about eight years. Study-wide points: Compared with CD4 T cells, sorted CD8 cells carried more expanded clones. Compared with non-smokers, active smokers at surgery showed more clonal expansions.

TCRB immunosequencing input was five hundred nanograms of biopsy DNA per sample. The protocol was immunoSEQ multiplex PCR, while the TCRdb copy is restricted to in-frame clones and leaves out a portion. The sample has about 15,000 clones, less than 65% seen once. The V gene end was trimmed by 3 bases and the J gene end by 0 bases; junction bases not matched to a gene: 5. The CDR3 contains 18 residues. Germline lookup yields CDR1 LGHNA and CDR2 YSLEER. The chain couples TRBV4-3 to TRBJ2-6; 10 bases agree with TRBD1. Material for sequencing was ileal tissue. The origin of this receptor is an adult with Crohn's disease. CDR3: CASSHWTGGISGANVLTF. The DNA for the CDR3 is TGCGCCAGCAGCCATTGGACAGGGGGAATCTCTGGGGCCAACGTCCTGACTTTC.